This TCR beta chain was sequenced for a study of cytomegalovirus exposure and HLA in healthy donors. Germline V lookup: CDR1 SGHTA, CDR2 FQGNSA. The V gene end was trimmed by 5 bases and the J gene end by 2 bases; junction bases not matched to a gene: 2. The CDR3 length is 13 residues. Primers included in the PCR were 60 Vbeta and 13 Jbeta primers. TCRdb's table, derived via immunoSEQ multiplex PCR, lists solely in-frame clones and lacks some. The table shows 55,000 or so clones, with around four fifths occurring only once. This TCR came from a man aged 25-40 years in good health and CMV-seronegative. The V and J genes are TRBV7-2 and TRBJ2-5, with 7 bases fitting TRBD1. The material sequenced was PBMCs. The CDR3 coding sequence is TGTGCCAGCAGCAAGGGACAGCAAGAGACCCAGTACTTC. Amino acid sequence: CASSKGQQETQYF.